This entry concerns a single T cell receptor beta chain. The entry originates in a study of glioma-infiltrating T cells after dendritic cell vaccination. Clones were sequenced by immunoSEQ multiplex PCR, and TCRdb holds only the in-frame ones, with some missing. The repertoire holds about 73,000 clones, with around 79% as singletons. The CDR3 consists of 12 residues. J was trimmed by 9 bases and V by 6 bases; bases with no gene match: 4. Germline CDR1 reads MNHNY; CDR2 reads SVGAGI (reference sequence). The V gene is TRBV6-6, the J gene TRBJ2-1, with TRBD2 matching 8 bases. The sequences come from blood, collected before dendritic cell vaccination. This receptor was taken from a human donor with glioblastoma. CDR3 DNA: TGTGCCAGCAGGCGGGGGGATGGTGAGCAGTTCTTC. It is translated as CASRRGDGEQFF.